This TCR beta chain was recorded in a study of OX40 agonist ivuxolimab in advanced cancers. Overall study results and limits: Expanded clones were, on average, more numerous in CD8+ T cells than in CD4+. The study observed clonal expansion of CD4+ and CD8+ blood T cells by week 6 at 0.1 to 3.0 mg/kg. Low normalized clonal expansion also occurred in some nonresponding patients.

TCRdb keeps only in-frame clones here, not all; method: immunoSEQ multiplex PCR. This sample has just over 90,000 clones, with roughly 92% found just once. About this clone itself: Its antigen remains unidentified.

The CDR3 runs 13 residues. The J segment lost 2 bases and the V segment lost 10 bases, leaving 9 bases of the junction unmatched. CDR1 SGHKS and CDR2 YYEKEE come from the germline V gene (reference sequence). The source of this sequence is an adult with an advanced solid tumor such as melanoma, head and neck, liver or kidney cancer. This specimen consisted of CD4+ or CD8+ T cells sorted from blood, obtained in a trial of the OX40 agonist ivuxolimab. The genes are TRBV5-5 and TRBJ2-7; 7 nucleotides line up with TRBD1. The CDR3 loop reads CASGGPPTYEQYF. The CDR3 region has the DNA TGTGCCTCAGGGGGACCCCCTACCTACGAGCAGTACTTC.